The present entry profiles one T cell receptor beta chain with its context. Its antigen remains unidentified. The donors were adults (healthy and HIV-negative) with no recent acute infections or vaccinations. Unmatched junction bases numbered 10, after V lost 4 bases and J lost 2 bases. This CDR3 is 16 amino acids long. Germline lookup yields CDR1 SGHRS and CDR2 YFSETQ. The protocol was immunoSEQ multiplex PCR, while the TCRdb copy is restricted to in-frame clones and leaves out a portion. Of 740,000 or so clones listed, approximately 73% are singletons. This entry belongs to a study of shared clonotypes between healthy human individuals. Whole-study results and caveats: Across subsets, estimated richness was generally greater for naive than for memory populations. Few donors restricted represented genetic and exposure-history diversity. Clonotype sharing across four donors was observed for around 4.5% of naive CD4 clonotypes.

J is TRBJ2-3 and V is TRBV5-1; 7 bases are shared with TRBD2. The sequence was collected from a woman in her 30s in good health. Input material: memory CD4+ T cells sorted from blood. The subset was: CD45RA-negative fraction. CDR3 amino acids: CASSPLPGGATDTQYF. The DNA for the CDR3 is TGCGCCAGCAGCCCCCTACCGGGAGGAGCCACAGATACGCAGTATTTT.